These 26 T cell receptor beta chains share one sample of origin, sequenced in a study of blood T cell repertoires in COVID-19. The method was immunoSEQ multiplex PCR; TCRdb's version includes in-frame clones alone and lacks a portion of them. The sample shows about 160,000 clones, around 93% of them seen only once. The sample taken for sequencing was peripheral blood. The receptors shown here come from a woman in her 50s with acute or convalescent COVID-19.

This chain links TRBV5-1 with TRBJ2-5, with D possibly TRBD1 on 5 matching bases. Germline V gene lookup returns CDR1 SGHRS and CDR2 YFSETQ. The V gene lost 1 base and the J gene lost 4 bases, with 14 bases spanning the gap. The CDR3 has 15 amino acids. CDR3 sequence reads: CASSLSQGRGETQYF. CDR3 coding DNA: TGCGCCAGCAGCTTGTCCCAGGGAAGGGGAGAGACCCAGTACTTC.

The chain recombines TRBV7-2 with TRBJ2-2; D is uncertain. This CDR3 is 12 amino acids long. The germline gives CDR1 SGHTA, CDR2 FQGNSA. V was cut by 2 bases and J by 6 bases, with 4 bases left in between. CDR3 in amino acids: CASSLRAGELFF. The CDR3 DNA reads TGTGCCAGCAGCTTACGGGCCGGGGAGCTGTTTTTT.

The V call is TRBV5-4, the J call TRBJ2-7, with D perhaps TRBD2 (7 bases). V was pared by 1 base and J by 5 bases, with 10 bases between. Germline loops: CDR1 SGHNT, CDR2 YYREEE (reference sequence). The CDR3 spans 13 residues. CDR3 region: CASSLRGGDEQYF. As DNA, the CDR3 is TGTGCCAGCAGCTTGAGGGGGGGGGACGAGCAGTACTTC.

The chain recombines TRBV6-2 or TRBV6-3 with TRBJ2-5; possible D gene TRBD1, 5 bases. Germline V gene data show CDR1 as MNHEY and CDR2 as SVGEGT. V was shortened by 2 bases and J by 5 bases, with 12 bases between the two germline ends. CDR3 length equals 14 residues. CDR3 coding DNA: TGTGCCAGCAGTTACCCAGGGTTTCCCGAGACCCAGTACTTC. Its protein product is CASSYPGFPETQYF.

CDR3 in DNA: TGTGCCAGCAGTCCGGGGGGCAGAACTAATGAAAAACTGTTTTTT. Translated, it gives CASSPGGRTNEKLFF. The V and J genes are TRBV2 and TRBJ1-4, with D perhaps TRBD1 (6 bases). Per the germline V gene, CDR1 is SNHLY and CDR2 is FYNNEI. The CDR3 has 15 residues. Deletions cut 5 bases from V and 1 base from J, with 11 bases between.

The chain couples TRBV18 to TRBJ1-2; 9 bases are shared with TRBD1. The CDR3 has 14 amino acids. V trimming: 3 bases; J trimming: 4 bases; junction bases outside the gene matches: 3. Germline V gene sequence: CDR1 KGHSH, CDR2 LQKENI. The CDR3 DNA is TGTGCCAGCTCACCTACGACAGGGGGCTATGGCTACACCTTC. Encoded protein: CASSPTTGGYGYTF. Full variable domain (remainder filled in from reference TRBV18 and TRBJ1-2): NAGVMQNPRHLVRRRGQEARLRCSPMKGHSHVYWYRQLPEEGLKFMVYLQKENIIDESGMPKERFSAEFPKEGPSILRIQQVVRGDSAAYFCASSPTTGGYGYTFGSGTRLTVV.

CDR3 sequence reads: CASSDMGWELFF. DNA of the CDR3: TGTGCCAGCAGTGACATGGGGTGGGAGCTGTTTTTT. The chain carries TRBV2 and TRBJ1-4; no definite D call. The assigned J gene may be wrong: the sequence end matches TRBJ2-2 better. Germline CDR1 is SNHLY and CDR2 is FYNNEI. The CDR3 contains 12 residues.

The chain employs TRBV19 and TRBJ2-1; 8 bases agree with TRBD2. CDR1 is LNHDA, CDR2 SQIVND, per germline (reference sequence). The trim removed 3 bases at V and 6 bases at J, leaving 4 bases unmatched. This CDR3 has 14 amino acids. As DNA, the CDR3 is TGTGCCAGTAGTATCGGCGGGGGGCTCAATGAGCAGTTCTTC. It encodes CASSIGGGLNEQFF.

V and J are TRBV28 and TRBJ1-6, with TRBD1 identical over 8 bases. V trimming: 5 bases; J trimming: 8 bases; junction bases outside the gene matches: 8. The germline V gene has CDR1 MDHEN and CDR2 SYDVKM. The CDR3 contains 15 residues. The chain's CDR3 is CASSRKTGDHSPLHF. Written as DNA, the CDR3 is TGTGCCAGCAGTCGAAAGACAGGGGACCATTCACCCCTCCACTTT.

V is TRBV28 and J is TRBJ2-1; 7 bases map to TRBD1. Trimming cost V 5 bases and J 7 bases; bases outside gene matches: 11. Per germline, CDR1 MDHEN and CDR2 SYDVKM. This CDR3 contains 15 residues. In DNA form, the CDR3 reads TGTGCCAGCAGTCCCCTCGAGGGGGCGAGGAATGAGCAGTTCTTC. It translates to CASSPLEGARNEQFF.

The chain uses TRBV27 and TRBJ2-1; the match to TRBD1 covers 7 bases. Trimming at V came to 10 bases and at J to 10 bases, leaving 10 bases not matched to a gene. The CDR3 spans 12 residues. From germline, CDR1 is MNHEY and CDR2 SMNVEV (reference sequence). CDR3 in amino acids: CAIQDRSGEQFF. The CDR3 nucleotides are TGTGCCATCCAGGACAGGTCCGGAGAGCAGTTCTTC.

The chain combines TRBV2 with TRBJ1-2; D remains ambiguous. Germline CDR1 is SNHLY and CDR2 is FYNNEI. The CDR3 totals 17 residues. Trimming shortened V by 6 bases and J by 2 bases, and 22 bases separated the two germline ends. The CDR3 loop is CASSEDPGSYFNYGYTF. The CDR3 DNA reads as TGTGCCAGCAGCGAGGACCCGGGGAGCTATTTCAACTATGGCTACACCTTC.

The rearrangement uses TRBV5-1 and TRBJ1-4; maybe TRBD1 (5 bases). V was shortened by 4 bases and J by 0 bases, with 13 bases between the two germline ends. CDR1 is SGHRS, CDR2 YFSETQ, per germline. CDR3 length: 16 amino acids. CDR3 sequence (DNA): TGCGCCAGCAGCGCAGGGTACTTTGCAACTAATGAAAAACTGTTTTTT. Amino acid sequence: CASSAGYFATNEKLFF.

This clone was observed a single time. The chain links TRBV3-1 (or the pseudogene TRBV3-2) to TRBJ1-4; D is possibly TRBD1 (5 bases). The germline V gene has CDR1 LGHDT and CDR2 YNNKEL (reference sequence). V was cut by 6 bases and J by 6 bases, with 17 bases left in between. This CDR3 has 15 residues. CDR3 DNA: TGTGCCAGCAGACTTTCCGGGACGGGAGATGAAAAACTGTTTTTT. Translation gives CASRLSGTGDEKLFF.

The CDR3 DNA sequence: TGTGCCAGTAGCCCCGGACGCGGGGACTATGGCTACACCTTC. Its protein is CASSPGRGDYGYTF. The genes are TRBV18 and TRBJ1-2; D is ambiguous. The CDR3 contains 14 residues. The V end lost 9 bases, the J end lost 3 bases, and 17 bases lay between the germline ends. The V gene's germline CDR1 is KGHSH and CDR2 LQKENI.

The sample holds one count of this clone. The rearrangement uses TRBV10-3 and TRBJ2-2; D gene ambiguous. The germline V gene has CDR1 ENHRY and CDR2 SYGVKD. V was cut by 3 bases and J by 3 bases, with 2 bases left in between. The CDR3 consists of 12 residues. Here the CDR3 DNA reads TGTGCCATCAGTGACGACACCGGGGAGCTGTTTTTT. Amino acid sequence: CAISDDTGELFF.

J is TRBJ2-1 and V is TRBV7-8; D is possibly TRBD1 (6 bases). The CDR3 runs 15 residues. The V end lost 6 bases, the J end lost 7 bases, and 19 bases lay between the germline ends. In germline, CDR1 is SGHVS, CDR2 FQNEAQ. CDR3: CASSAAPDRLNEQFF. Written as DNA, the CDR3 is TGTGCCAGCAGTGCCGCCCCCGACAGGTTGAATGAGCAGTTCTTC.

Concerning this clone: The same CDR3 arises from other DNA sequences in this sample as well. The chain couples TRBV7-8 to TRBJ1-3; no reliable D call. The V gene's germline CDR1 is SGHVS and CDR2 FQNEAQ. V was pared by 3 bases and J by 4 bases, with 10 bases between. The CDR3 extends over 14 amino acids. CDR3: CASSLVGGGNTIYF. For the CDR3, the DNA is TGTGCCAGCAGCTTGGTGGGAGGAGGAAACACCATATATTTT.

The CDR3 DNA follows: TGTGCCAGCAGCTTAACGACAGGGTTCGGTGAAGCTTTCTTT. Protein sequence: CASSLTTGFGEAFF. The chain couples TRBV7-2 to TRBJ1-1; TRBD1 agrees at 7 bases. The CDR3 sequence is 14 residues long. J lost 7 bases, V lost 2 bases, and 7 bases had no gene match. Germline-derived CDR1 and CDR2 are SGHTA and FQGNSA.

The sample holds one count of this clone. J is TRBJ1-1 and V is TRBV19; D gene uncertain. The V end was cut by 7 bases, the J end by 0 bases, with 6 bases between. The CDR3 loop spans 12 amino acids. The germline V gene encodes CDR1 LNHDA and CDR2 SQIVND (reference sequence). The CDR3 DNA is TGTGCCAGTATAAGCCTGAACACTGAAGCTTTCTTT. Encoded protein: CASISLNTEAFF.

Comments on this clone: Sequence at one end of the junction differs from germline and may be a read error. CDR3 in DNA: TGTGCCAGCAGAGAAGGGACAGGGGGCCGGAGTGAAAAACTGTTTTTT. It specifies CASREGTGGRSEKLFF. J is TRBJ1-4 and V is TRBV2; 12 bases fit TRBD1. Germline loops: CDR1 SNHLY, CDR2 FYNNEI. The CDR3 has 16 amino acids. The whole variable domain, remainder taken from reference TRBV2 and TRBJ1-4, is EPEVTQTPSHQVTQMGQEVILRCVPISNHLYFYWYRQILGQKVEFLVSFYNNEISEKSEIFDDQFSVERPDGSNFTLKIRSTKLEDSAMYFCASREGTGGRSEKLFFGSGTQLSVL.

The rearrangement joins TRBV24-1 to TRBJ2-1; a possible D gene is TRBD2 (6 bases). The V gene lost 3 bases and the J gene lost 6 bases, with 8 bases spanning the gap. The CDR3 consists of 13 residues. Germline loops: CDR1 KGHDR, CDR2 SFDVKD. The chain's CDR3 is CATSDTTSNEQFF. As DNA, the CDR3 is TGTGCCACCAGTGATACGACTAGCAATGAGCAGTTCTTC.

The chain combines TRBV7-8 with TRBJ2-1; 7 bases agree with TRBD2. The CDR3 covers 17 residues. Losses at the gene ends were 5 bases for V and 5 bases for J; bases not matched to a gene: 15. Germline CDR1 and CDR2: SGHVS and FQNEAQ. The CDR3 spells CASSPRRGEGKHNEQFF. CDR3 coding DNA: TGTGCCAGCAGCCCAAGGCGTGGGGAGGGTAAACACAATGAGCAGTTCTTC.

The chain uses TRBV2 and TRBJ1-4, with 7 positions matching TRBD1. With 5 bases clipped from V and 0 bases from J, the junction kept 6 bases outside the gene matches. Germline assignment: CDR1 SNHLY and CDR2 FYNNEI. This CDR3 is built from 16 residues. CDR3 region: CASSHTGEATNEKLFF. CDR3 DNA: TGTGCCAGCAGTCACACAGGGGAGGCAACTAATGAAAAACTGTTTTTT.

This chain connects TRBV30 to TRBJ1-2, with 11 bases fitting TRBD1. The V gene's germline CDR1 is GTSNPN and CDR2 SVGIG (reference sequence). The CDR3 is 12 amino acids. Trimming removed 5 bases from V and 8 bases from J; junction bases left unmatched: 4. This CDR3 reads CAWGDRGNGYTF. The CDR3 DNA follows: TGTGCCTGGGGGGACAGGGGGAACGGCTACACCTTC.

The rearrangement links TRBV14 to TRBJ1-6; weak D call: TRBD1 (5 bases). CDR1 SGHDN and CDR2 FVKESK come from the germline V gene. Trimming left V 0 bases short and J 10 bases short, with 13 bases between. CDR3 length equals 15 residues. CDR3 nucleotides: TGTGCCAGCAGCCAAGATGGCTCAGGGAAATCACCCCTCCACTTT. Amino acids: CASSQDGSGKSPLHF. The full variable domain, rest sourced from reference TRBV14 and TRBJ1-6, is EAGVTQFPSHSVIEKGQTVTLRCDPISGHDNLYWYRRVMGKEIKFLLHFVKESKQDESGMPNNRFLAERTGGTYSTLKVQPAELEDSGVYFCASSQDGSGKSPLHFGNGTRLTVT.